These 14 T cell receptor beta chains came from one sample sequenced in a study of early T cells in non-severe SARS-CoV-2 infection. TCRdb recomputed calls from the 5' RACE reads with MiXCR, one row per CDR3 protein. Seen here are some 46,000 distinct CDR3 sequences, approximately 8.5% observed once, and the top ten hold more than 13%. The sample consisted of whole blood. Receptor source: an adult who was a healthcare worker with PCR-confirmed SARS-CoV-2 infection or an uninfected control (not recorded which).

This clonotype has more than one count but fewer than ten. V and J are TRBV20-1 and TRBJ2-7; weak D call: TRBD1 (6 bases). Trimming removed 4 bases from V and 0 bases from J, with 13 bases in between. Germline CDR1 is DFQATT and CDR2 is SNEGSKA (reference sequence). The CDR3 sequence is 14 residues long. Written as DNA, the CDR3 is TGCAGTGCTAAATCCAGGGGTAGCTCCTACGAGCAGTACTTC. Translation gives CSAKSRGSSYEQYF.

The chain employs TRBV29-1 and TRBJ2-1; 13 bases are shared with TRBD2. Germline trimming cut 4 bases from V and 0 bases from J; bases unmatched to any gene: 9. The CDR3 is 18 residues long. CDR1 and CDR2 (germline): SQVTM, ANQGSEA. The CDR3 DNA reads as TGCAGCGTTGGGAGCGGGACTAGCGGGATGAGCTCCTACAATGAGCAGTTCTTC. Translated: CSVGSGTSGMSSYNEQFF.

The chain links TRBV28 to TRBJ1-6; the D is unclear. Per germline, CDR1 MDHEN and CDR2 SYDVKM. The CDR3 length is 15 residues. V dropped 11 bases and J dropped 2 bases, with 16 bases sitting between them. CDR3 bases: TGTGCCCATAGGGCGGTTGTGACCTATAATTCACCCCTCCACTTT. The encoded protein is CAHRAVVTYNSPLHF.

This clonotype was seen repeatedly, ten times or more. The CDR3 region is CSAEGSGGQETQYF. DNA of the CDR3: TGCAGCGCTGAGGGGTCGGGAGGACAAGAGACCCAGTACTTC. This rearrangement joins TRBV29-1 to TRBJ2-5, with 7 bases that match TRBD2. The J segment lost 2 bases and the V segment lost 7 bases, leaving 10 bases of the junction unmatched. This CDR3 is built from 14 residues. Per germline, CDR1 SQVTM and CDR2 ANQGSEA. The complete variable domain, with remaining parts taken from reference TRBV29-1 and TRBJ2-5, reads SAVISQKPSRDICQRGTSLTIQCQVDSQVTMMFWYRQQPGQSLTLIATANQGSEATYESGFVIDKFPISRPNLTFSTLTVSNMSPEDSSIYLCSAEGSGGQETQYFGPGTRLLVL.

The chain recombines TRBV25-1 with TRBJ1-4, with 7 positions matching TRBD1. The CDR3 covers 14 residues. V shed 8 bases, J shed 6 bases, and the junction held 9 bases outside the gene matches. Per the germline V gene, CDR1 is MGHDK and CDR2 is SYGVNS. The CDR3 nucleotides read TGTGCCAGCTTCATCCCCCAGGGGGATGAAAAACTGTTTTTT. This gives the protein CASFIPQGDEKLFF.

CDR3 in amino acids: CASSSGQAQGVGYGYTF. The CDR3 DNA reads as TGTGCCAGCAGTTCCGGACAGGCCCAGGGAGTTGGCTATGGCTACACCTTC. This chain links TRBV6-5 with TRBJ1-2; 7 bases fit TRBD1. With 4 bases clipped from V and 4 bases from J, the junction kept 15 bases outside the gene matches. Germline V gives CDR1 MNHEY, CDR2 SVGAGI. The CDR3 is 17 amino acids.

This clonotype was detected many times. The chain joins TRBV20-1 to TRBJ2-1, with 9 bases aligning to TRBD2. There are 15 residues in the CDR3. V was pared by 3 bases and J by 2 bases, with 5 bases of the junction left unmatched. From germline, CDR1 is DFQATT and CDR2 SNEGSKA (reference sequence). CDR3 DNA: TGCAGTGCTAGTGTGGGACTAGCCCCCTACAATGAGCAGTTCTTC. This translates into CSASVGLAPYNEQFF.

This clonotype showed up many times. The J gene is TRBJ2-5, the V gene TRBV6-2 or TRBV6-3; D unresolved. CDR1 and CDR2 (germline): MNHEY, SVGEGT. V dropped 3 bases and J dropped 7 bases, with 12 bases sitting between them. The CDR3 is 13 residues long. The CDR3 sequence is CASSYNVVGTQYF. The DNA of the CDR3 is TGTGCCAGCAGTTATAACGTTGTGGGGACCCAGTACTTC.

V usage is TRBV9 and J usage is TRBJ2-5; weak D call: TRBD1 (5 bases). The germline CDR1 and CDR2 sequences are SGDLS and YYNGEE. V was pared by 0 bases and J by 5 bases, with 11 bases between. This CDR3 has 14 residues. The CDR3 protein is CASSVGLGAETQYF. The CDR3 DNA sequence: TGTGCCAGCAGCGTAGGTCTTGGGGCGGAGACCCAGTACTTC.

This clonotype was counted many times. J is TRBJ1-1 and V is TRBV10-3; 12 nucleotides match TRBD1. The V segment lost 5 bases and the J segment 0 bases; nucleotides outside the gene matches: 7. CDR3 length: 17 amino acids. Per the germline V gene, CDR1 is ENHRY and CDR2 is SYGVKD. In nucleotides, the CDR3 is TGTGCCATCAGTCCGGGACAGGGGGCAAGGATGAACACTGAAGCTTTCTTT. Its translation is CAISPGQGARMNTEAFF.

This clonotype was counted at least ten times. The chain is built from TRBV2 and TRBJ1-2; D unresolved. This CDR3 comprises 11 residues. V lost 8 bases, J lost 1 base, and 5 bases lay in between. Germline-derived CDR1 and CDR2 are SNHLY and FYNNEI. The DNA of the CDR3 is TGTGCCAGCGATCTTAACTATGGCTACACCTTC. This gives the protein CASDLNYGYTF.

This clonotype was seen many times. The chain combines TRBV9 with TRBJ2-7; 7 nucleotides agree with TRBD2. Trimming at V came to 0 bases and at J to 3 bases, leaving 3 bases not matched to a gene. The CDR3 is 14 amino acids. Germline loops: CDR1 SGDLS, CDR2 YYNGEE. CDR3 amino acids: CASSVGGSNYEQYF. CDR3 in DNA: TGTGCCAGCAGCGTAGGCGGGAGTAACTACGAGCAGTACTTC.

This clonotype was observed a few times. This chain connects TRBV6-2 or TRBV6-3 to TRBJ2-7; 8 bases are a match to TRBD2. The CDR3 runs 13 residues. J was trimmed by 7 bases and V by 7 bases; bases with no gene match: 9. Per germline, CDR1 MNHEY and CDR2 SVGEGT. This CDR3 reads CASKRAGVREQYF. The CDR3 DNA reads TGTGCCAGCAAAAGAGCGGGAGTTCGGGAGCAGTACTTC.

There are many counts of this clonotype. The chain has TRBV29-1 and TRBJ2-1; maybe TRBD2 (5 bases). V lost 4 bases, J lost 3 bases, and 7 bases lay in between. Per the germline V gene, CDR1 is SQVTM and CDR2 is ANQGSEA. The CDR3 runs to 12 residues. The CDR3 reads CSVAGVYNEQFF. The CDR3 DNA sequence: TGCAGCGTTGCCGGGGTCTACAATGAGCAGTTCTTC.